The 26 T cell receptor beta chains below were found in one sample sequenced in a study of breast tumors, draining lymph nodes, adjacent tissues (dated by TCRdb to about 2016). The library was generated by multiplex PCR. TCRdb lists the instrument as Illumina HiSeq 2000. The public reads were run again by TCRdb, first through fastp at Q25 and then through MiXCR, and only productive beta chains were kept. Every distinct CDR3 protein forms one entry, paired with its most common genes and DNA. Present in this sample are some 100,000 distinct CDR3 sequences, about 20% of which were seen just once. The ten largest clones add up to roughly 1.2% of the sample. Lymph node samples came from the axillary draining lymph nodes of breast cancer patients. The sequencing sample was made of axillary lymph node tissue. The receptors shown here come from a female donor with breast cancer. Some clones in this sample may be carry-over from other donors' samples.

On this clonotype: A much larger clone is a single base away; this may be a read error. This chain uses TRBV18 with TRBJ1-2; D perhaps matches TRBD1 (6 bases). The CDR3 runs 12 residues. Between the trimmed V and J ends, which lost 8 bases and 6 bases, there was a span of 13 bases. Germline V CDR1 and CDR2: KGHSH, LQKENI. The chain's CDR3 is CASPRNRDGYTF. CDR3 nucleotides: TGTGCCAGCCCACGGAACAGGGATGGCTACACCTTC.

Regarding this clonotype: This could be a read error, since a much larger clone is one nucleotide away. The chain links TRBV11-2 to TRBJ2-5; TRBD1 matches at 7 bases. Germline V gives CDR1 SGHAT, CDR2 FQNNGV. Unmatched junction bases numbered 6, after V lost 4 bases and J lost 1 base. The CDR3 is 15 amino acids. CDR3 bases: TGTGCCAGCAGCTCAGGGGGAAGGATCCAAGAGACCCAGTACTTC. Amino acids: CASSSGGRIQETQYF.

The rearrangement uses TRBV6-1 and TRBJ1-4; 8 nucleotides agree with TRBD1. Trimming removed 7 bases from V and 8 bases from J; junction bases left unmatched: 9. The germline V gene has CDR1 MNHNS and CDR2 SASEGT. This CDR3 comprises 14 residues. This chain's CDR3 is CASTLQGAGEKLFF. The CDR3 region has the DNA TGTGCCAGCACCCTCCAGGGGGCAGGGGAAAAACTGTTTTTT.

The chain has TRBV6-2 or TRBV6-3 and TRBJ2-1; maybe TRBD1 (5 bases). Germline assignment: CDR1 MNHEY and CDR2 SVGEGT. The CDR3 totals 18 residues. V was pared by 1 base and J by 8 bases, with 24 bases between. The CDR3 protein is CASSYFTQGWTSEYEQFF. The CDR3 DNA reads as TGTGCCAGCAGTTACTTTACCCAGGGATGGACGTCCGAGTATGAGCAGTTCTTC.

As to this clonotype: A much larger clone lies one base from this, so it may be a read error. The V call is TRBV20-1, the J call TRBJ2-3, with D possibly TRBD1 on 6 matching bases. Matching the DNA end better, TRBJ1-5 makes the J call doubtful. The CDR3 sequence is 15 residues long. The germline V gene has CDR1 DFQATT and CDR2 SNEGSKA (reference sequence). The CDR3 region is CSARWVGGPPDTQHF. For the CDR3, the DNA is TGCAGTGCTAGATGGGTCGGGGGGCCCCCAGATACGCAGCATTTT.

Remarks on this clonotype: Possible read error: a much larger clone is one base away. The V call is TRBV11-3, the J call TRBJ2-1; D gene uncertain. The germline gives CDR1 SGHNT, CDR2 YENEEA. The CDR3 is 15 amino acids. The CDR3 loop reads CASSLSGVNYNGQFF. The DNA of the CDR3 is TGTGCCAGCAGCTTAAGTGGAGTAAACTACAATGGGCAGTTCTTC.

At least ten counts were recorded for this clonotype. The chain has TRBV20-1 and TRBJ1-5; TRBD1 matches at 9 bases. The CDR3 runs to 13 residues. Germline loops: CDR1 DFQATT, CDR2 SNEGSKA (reference sequence). V shed 6 bases and J 7 bases; nucleotides not matched to a gene: 7. CDR3 sequence: CSAPGQGLQPQHF. The CDR3 DNA reads as TGCAGTGCACCGGGACAGGGACTACAGCCCCAGCATTTT.

This clonotype was detected many times. The gene calls are TRBV6-6 and TRBJ2-7; D is ambiguous. The CDR3 is 12 amino acids. Trimming cost V 2 bases and J 6 bases, with 8 bases left between them. The V gene's germline CDR1 is MNHNY and CDR2 SVGAGI (reference sequence). The CDR3 region is CASSYGVLEQYF. In nucleotides, the CDR3 is TGTGCCAGCAGTTACGGGGTCCTCGAGCAGTACTTC.

This clonotype was counted many times. V is TRBV12-3 or TRBV12-4 and J is TRBJ1-6; the D is unclear. There are 16 residues in the CDR3. The V gene lost 6 bases and the J gene lost 3 bases, with 15 bases spanning the gap. The CDR3 DNA is TGTGCCAGCAGACCCGCCGATGGGAGCTATAATTCACCCCTCCACTTT. It encodes CASRPADGSYNSPLHF.

The chain joins TRBV18 to TRBJ1-3; possibly TRBD1 for D (6 bases). The CDR3 is 15 amino acids. V was shortened by 3 bases and J by 4 bases, with 13 bases between the two germline ends. In germline, CDR1 is KGHSH, CDR2 LQKENI. CDR3 in DNA: TGTGCCAGCTCACCGCCCGGGACAACCGGAAACACCATATATTTT. As protein: CASSPPGTTGNTIYF.

Points on this clonotype: The junction and the germline gene differ at one end; a read error may be behind it. The gene calls are TRBV7-9 and TRBJ2-7, with 8 bases that match TRBD1. The DNA matches TRBJ2-4 better at its end, which makes the J call doubtful. The V gene's germline CDR1 is SEHNR and CDR2 FQNEAQ (reference sequence). The CDR3 totals 16 residues. CDR3 DNA sequence: TGTGCCGGCAGCTTCACGGACAGGGAGGCCAAAAACATTCAGTACTTC. It specifies CAGSFTDREAKNIQYF.

On this clonotype: This sequence may be a read error, since a much larger clone differs from it by one base. No conserved phenylalanine or tryptophan ends this CDR3, so it is likely a read error. CDR3 nucleotide sequence: TGTGCCAGTAGTATCGGGACAGATACGCAGTATTCT. Its translation is CASSIGTDTQYS. V usage is TRBV19 and J usage is TRBJ2-3; unclear D gene. The CDR3 sequence is 12 residues long. With 3 bases removed from V and 3 bases from J, the gap between germline ends came to 4 bases. Germline CDR1 reads LNHDA; CDR2 reads SQIVND (reference sequence).

At least ten counts were recorded for this clonotype. This chain connects TRBV14 to TRBJ1-4; D is ambiguous. The CDR3 totals 14 residues. Germline V gene data show CDR1 as SGHDN and CDR2 as FVKESK. V was clipped by 3 bases and J by 10 bases, with 15 bases between them. The CDR3 nucleotides are TGTGCCAGCAGCCATGATCCCAGAAAGAGAAAACTGTTTTTT. This translates into CASSHDPRKRKLFF.

The CDR3 DNA is TGTGCCAGCAGTTTGACTAGCGGGGGGGAGCAGTTCTTC. Residues: CASSLTSGGEQFF. The chain couples TRBV6-7 to TRBJ2-1, with 13 bases that match TRBD2. TRBV6-7 is labeled an ORF, and its function is uncertain. The V segment lost 4 bases and the J segment 10 bases; nucleotides outside the gene matches: 1. CDR3 length: 13 amino acids.

In this sample, this clonotype turned up many times. The chain couples TRBV7-9 to TRBJ2-7; TRBD1 might be the D (6 bases). V was pared by 3 bases and J by 1 base, with 13 bases between. Per the germline V gene, CDR1 is SEHNR and CDR2 is FQNEAQ (reference sequence). This CDR3 contains 15 residues. CDR3 bases: TGTGCCAGCAGCTTTTCAGGGGAAGTGTCCTACGAGCAGTACTTC. It specifies CASSFSGEVSYEQYF.

Many counts were recorded for this clonotype. This rearrangement joins TRBV2 to TRBJ2-1; 9 bases align to TRBD1. Germline CDR1 is SNHLY and CDR2 is FYNNEI. The CDR3 totals 14 residues. V lost 6 bases, J lost 5 bases, and 5 bases stayed unmatched. CDR3 sequence reads: CASSPGQGNNEQFF. The CDR3 nucleotides are TGTGCCAGCAGCCCGGGACAGGGTAACAATGAGCAGTTCTTC. Filled out from reference TRBV2 and TRBJ2-1, the complete variable domain reads EPEVTQTPSHQVTQMGQEVILRCVPISNHLYFYWYRQILGQKVEFLVSFYNNEISEKSEIFDDQFSVERPDGSNFTLKIRSTKLEDSAMYFCASSPGQGNNEQFFGPGTRLTVL.

This clonotype was detected many times. The CDR3 nucleotides are TGTGCCAGCAGACCCGGACAGAGCAATCAGCCCCAGCATTTT. This encodes CASRPGQSNQPQHF. The chain combines TRBV27 with TRBJ1-5, with D possibly being TRBD1 (6 bases). Germline CDR1 reads MNHEY; CDR2 reads SMNVEV (reference sequence). The CDR3 loop spans 14 amino acids. V was cut by 6 bases and J by 1 base, with 10 bases left in between.

The chain links TRBV30 to TRBJ1-2; a weak D match, TRBD1 (6 bases). Germline V gives CDR1 GTSNPN, CDR2 SVGIG (reference sequence). V was clipped by 0 bases and J by 10 bases, with 21 bases between them. CDR3 length equals 15 residues. CDR3 nucleotides: TGTGCCTGGAGTGTCCCCTCCCGGACAGAACCTTTCTACACCTTC. Encoded protein: CAWSVPSRTEPFYTF. The whole variable domain, remainder taken from reference TRBV30 and TRBJ1-2, is SQTIHQWPATLVQPVGSPLSLECTVEGTSNPNLYWYRQAAGRGLQLLFYSVGIGQISSEVPQNLSASRPQDRQFILSSKKLLLSDSGFYLCAWSVPSRTEPFYTFGSGTRLTVV.

This clonotype was recorded many times. The rearrangement uses TRBV12-3 or TRBV12-4 and TRBJ2-1; TRBD2 agrees at 11 bases. The CDR3 consists of 15 residues. With 1 base clipped from V and 6 bases from J, the junction kept 2 bases outside the gene matches. CDR3 residues: CASSLGLAGGNEQFF. The CDR3 DNA sequence: TGTGCCAGCAGTTTAGGTCTAGCGGGAGGCAATGAGCAGTTCTTC.

There are many counts of this clonotype. CDR3 sequence: CASSVGARVQETQYF. The CDR3 nucleotides read TGTGCCAGCAGCGTAGGGGCTCGCGTCCAAGAGACCCAGTACTTC. The genes are TRBV9 and TRBJ2-5; D uncertain. The ends were cut back, 0 bases at V and 1 base at J, with 10 bases in the middle. CDR1 is SGDLS, CDR2 YYNGEE, per germline. CDR3 length: 15 amino acids.

For this clonotype: This clone may be a read error of a much larger clone one base away. The genes are TRBV7-2 and TRBJ2-7; 7 bases are shared with TRBD1. The CDR3 contains 14 residues. The germline gives CDR1 SGHTA, CDR2 FQGNSA. This CDR3 reads CASSKQGLTYERYF. The CDR3 DNA reads TGTGCCAGCAGCAAACAGGGGTTAACCTACGAGCGGTACTTC.

This sequence joins TRBV18 and TRBJ2-4; perhaps D is TRBD1 or TRBD2 (5 bases each). Germline CDR1 KGHSH, CDR2 LQKENI. This CDR3 is built from 13 residues. Trimming removed 3 bases from V and 9 bases from J, with 12 bases in between. The chain's CDR3 is CASSPRGGSIQYF. The CDR3 DNA sequence: TGTGCCAGCTCACCTAGGGGTGGGAGCATTCAGTACTTC.

This clonotype showed up many times. V and J are TRBV10-3 and TRBJ1-2; D is undetermined. The CDR3 is made up of 14 amino acids. The V and J ends lost 4 bases and 0 bases respectively, with 9 bases between them. In germline, CDR1 is ENHRY, CDR2 SYGVKD. The CDR3 loop reads CAISGRTSNYGYTF. The CDR3 bases are TGTGCCATCAGTGGTCGTACTTCTAACTATGGCTACACCTTC.

This clonotype was counted ten times or more. The V gene is TRBV11-2, the J gene TRBJ2-7; no clear D. The V gene's germline CDR1 is SGHAT and CDR2 FQNNGV. The CDR3 has 14 residues. Deletions cut 5 bases from V and 0 bases from J, with 11 bases between. The chain's CDR3 is CASSPIKGSYEQYF. CDR3 bases: TGTGCCAGCAGCCCTATTAAAGGCTCCTACGAGCAGTACTTC.

To note about this clonotype: This may stem from a read error, because a much larger clone lies one nucleotide away. V gene TRBV6-2 or TRBV6-3 combines with J gene TRBJ2-7, with D perhaps assigned TRBD1 or TRBD2 (5 bases each). From germline, CDR1 is MNHEY and CDR2 SVGEGT. This CDR3 has 13 amino acids. The V end lost 6 bases, the J end lost 2 bases, and 11 bases lay between the germline ends. CDR3 region: CASRGDGAYEQYF. CDR3 nucleotides: TGTGCCAGCAGGGGGGACGGTGCCTACGAGCAGTACTTC.

This clonotype occurred once. One base away lies a much larger clone, so this may be a sequencing read error. The J gene is TRBJ1-5, the V gene TRBV10-3; D call uncertain. Per germline, CDR1 ENHRY and CDR2 SYGVKD. The CDR3 has 12 residues. CDR3 sequence reads: CAISESDQRQHF. The CDR3, as DNA: TGTGCCATCAGTGAGTCGGATCAGCGCCAGCATTTT.